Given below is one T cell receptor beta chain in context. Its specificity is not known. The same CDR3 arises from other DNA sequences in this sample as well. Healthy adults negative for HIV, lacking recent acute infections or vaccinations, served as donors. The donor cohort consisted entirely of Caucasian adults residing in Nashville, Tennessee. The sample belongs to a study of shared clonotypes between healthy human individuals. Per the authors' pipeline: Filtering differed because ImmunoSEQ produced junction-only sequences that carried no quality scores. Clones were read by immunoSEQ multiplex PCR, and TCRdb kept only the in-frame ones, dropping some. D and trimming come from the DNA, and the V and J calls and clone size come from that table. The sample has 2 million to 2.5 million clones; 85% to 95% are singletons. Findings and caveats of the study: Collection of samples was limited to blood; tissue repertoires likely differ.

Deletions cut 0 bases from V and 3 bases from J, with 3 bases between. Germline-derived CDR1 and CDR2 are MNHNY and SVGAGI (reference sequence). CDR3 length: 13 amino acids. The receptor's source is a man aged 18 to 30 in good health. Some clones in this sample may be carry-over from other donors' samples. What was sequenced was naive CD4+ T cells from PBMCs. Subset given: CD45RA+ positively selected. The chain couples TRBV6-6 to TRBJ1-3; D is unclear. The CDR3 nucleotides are TGTGCCAGCAGTTACTCCGGTGGAAACACCATATATTTT. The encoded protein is CASSYSGGNTIYF.